The 9 T cell receptor beta chains listed next were all sequenced from one sample in a study of T cell repertoires in cytomegalovirus infection. TCRdb re-analysed the reads in MiXCR, keeping a single row per CDR3 protein. Of about 830,000 distinct CDR3 sequences listed, about 31% are singletons. These receptors' antigens are unknown. The sample here was cultured CD8+ T cells from PBMCs, taken from culture after CMV antigen stimulation. These receptors were collected from a human donor in good health (CMV status not recorded). Some clones in this sample may be carry-over from other donors' samples.

The chain combines TRBV27 with TRBJ2-3; 9 bases map to TRBD2. V shed 1 base, J shed 9 bases, and the junction held 11 bases outside the gene matches. The CDR3 is 16 amino acids. Germline V gene sequence: CDR1 MNHEY, CDR2 SMNVEV (reference sequence). This chain's CDR3 is CASSLYSAGGPGTQYF. CDR3 nucleotide sequence: TGTGCCAGCAGTTTATACTCGGCGGGGGGGCCGGGAACGCAGTATTTT.

This clonotype was picked up a small number of times. The rearrangement links TRBV19 to TRBJ2-7; 11 bases are a match to TRBD1. CDR3 length: 15 residues. From germline, CDR1 is LNHDA and CDR2 SQIVND (reference sequence). The J segment lost 3 bases and the V segment lost 7 bases, leaving 8 bases of the junction unmatched. The CDR3 sequence is CASNPGQGVFYEQYF. For the CDR3, the DNA is TGTGCCAGTAACCCGGGACAGGGGGTTTTCTACGAGCAGTACTTC.

The V and J genes are TRBV6-2 or TRBV6-3 and TRBJ1-1; D unresolved. Trimming cost V 6 bases and J 2 bases, with 10 bases left between them. CDR1 is MNHEY, CDR2 SVGEGT, per germline. The CDR3 sequence is 13 residues long. CDR3 sequence reads: CASSNWYNTEAFF. CDR3 nucleotide sequence: TGTGCCAGCAGCAATTGGTATAACACTGAAGCTTTCTTT.

Comment on this clonotype: A clone one base away is much larger, so this may be a read error. V usage is TRBV7-8 and J usage is TRBJ2-2; TRBD2 agrees at 7 bases. Germline V gives CDR1 SGHVS, CDR2 FQNEAQ. The CDR3 totals 17 residues. The V gene end was trimmed by 1 base and the J gene end by 5 bases; junction bases not matched to a gene: 10. In DNA form, the CDR3 reads TGTGCCAGCAGCTTAGAGAACGGGGGGACCAGGACCGGGGAGCTGTTTTTT. This translates into CASSLENGGTRTGELFF.

The chain recombines TRBV19 with TRBJ1-2, with D perhaps matching TRBD1 (5 bases). The CDR3 has 15 residues. V dropped 0 bases and J dropped 3 bases, with 11 bases sitting between them. CDR1 is LNHDA and CDR2 is SQIVND in the germline V gene (reference sequence). The CDR3 DNA reads TGTGCCAGTAGTATAGACCCGACAGACCACTATGGCTACACCTTC. It specifies CASSIDPTDHYGYTF.

The rearrangement links TRBV19 to TRBJ1-5, with a possible D match to TRBD1 (5 bases). The CDR3 sequence is 15 residues long. Between the trimmed V and J ends, which lost 3 bases and 5 bases, there was a span of 14 bases. Germline V gives CDR1 LNHDA, CDR2 SQIVND (reference sequence). The CDR3 DNA sequence: TGTGCCAGTAGTATTTGGGAAAGGGACTATCAGCCCCAGCATTTT. Its translation is CASSIWERDYQPQHF. Combining the CDR3 with reference TRBV19 and TRBJ1-5 gives the whole variable domain DGGITQSPKYLFRKEGQNVTLSCEQNLNHDAMYWYRQDPGQGLRLIYYSQIVNDFQKGDIAEGYSVSREKKESFPLTVTSAQKNPTAFYLCASSIWERDYQPQHFGDGTRLSIL.

This clonotype came up a few times. This chain joins TRBV7-6 and TRBJ1-3; TRBD1 matches at 9 bases. The CDR3 covers 16 residues. J was trimmed by 0 bases and V by 1 base; bases with no gene match: 1. Looked up from germline, CDR1 is SGHVS and CDR2 is FNYEAQ. CDR3 nucleotides: TGTGCCAGCAGCTTAGACAGGGGGCTCTCTGGAAACACCATATATTTT. As protein: CASSLDRGLSGNTIYF.

The V gene is TRBV10-3, the J gene TRBJ2-7; maybe TRBD2 (7 bases). CDR3 size: 13 residues. Germline V gene data show CDR1 as ENHRY and CDR2 as SYGVKD. Trimming shortened V by 6 bases and J by 6 bases, and 15 bases separated the two germline ends. CDR3 DNA sequence: TGTGCCATCAGGCTCAACAGGGAGGGCGAGCAGTACTTC. This translates into CAIRLNREGEQYF.

The V gene is TRBV15, the J gene TRBJ2-2; TRBD1 matches at 7 bases. The CDR3 sequence is 14 residues long. Losses at the gene ends were 6 bases for V and 6 bases for J; bases not matched to a gene: 7. The germline gives CDR1 LNHNV, CDR2 YYDKDF (reference sequence). CDR3 amino acids: CATRQGPEAGELFF. In DNA form, the CDR3 reads TGTGCCACCAGACAGGGGCCTGAAGCCGGGGAGCTGTTTTTT.